Sequencing of this T cell receptor (beta chain) was carried out in a study of shared clonotypes between healthy human individuals. J was trimmed by 7 bases and V by 5 bases; bases with no gene match: 3. CDR1 and CDR2 from the germline V gene are MNHEY and SMNVEV (reference sequence). This CDR3 has 14 residues. Authors' data handling: Junction-only sequences produced by ImmunoSEQ had no quality scores, so filtering differed. Only in-frame clones appear in the TCRdb table, and some are missing; sequencing was by immunoSEQ multiplex PCR. V, J and clone size reflect that table, while D and trimming were determined from the DNA. The table shows more than 2 million clones, with approximately 94% occurring only once. To note about this clone: The antigen is unknown. The sample holds other DNA sequences that translate to the same CDR3.

Study-level results: Generation probabilities of non-shared clonotypes were lower (relative to those shared by all four donors).

The sequenced sample consisted of naive CD4+ T cells sorted from blood. Documented subset: CD45RA+ positively selected. The rearrangement uses TRBV27 and TRBJ1-6, with 9 positions matching TRBD1. The clonotype originates from a young man in good health. CDR3 in amino acids: CASSPGTGNSPLHF. The CDR3 coding sequence is TGTGCCAGCAGTCCGGGGACAGGGAATTCACCCCTCCACTTT.